This T cell receptor beta chain was recovered during a study of shared clonotypes between healthy human individuals. CDR1 and CDR2 from the germline V gene are MNHEY and SVGAGI. The ends were cut back, 5 bases at V and 4 bases at J, with 12 bases in the middle. The CDR3 spans 13 residues. Produced via immunoSEQ multiplex PCR; TCRdb's table is partial and in-frame only. This table has approximately 460,000 clones, around 77% appearing once. Sequencing was done on a sample of PBMCs. The chain combines TRBV6-5 with TRBJ2-7, with D possibly being TRBD1 or TRBD2 (5 bases each). This clonotype originated in a woman between 35 and 50 years old in good health. Some clones in this sample may be carry-over from other donors' samples. CDR3 sequence: CASSRERGYEQYF. CDR3 bases: TGTGCCAGCAGTCGGGAAAGGGGTTACGAGCAGTACTTC.